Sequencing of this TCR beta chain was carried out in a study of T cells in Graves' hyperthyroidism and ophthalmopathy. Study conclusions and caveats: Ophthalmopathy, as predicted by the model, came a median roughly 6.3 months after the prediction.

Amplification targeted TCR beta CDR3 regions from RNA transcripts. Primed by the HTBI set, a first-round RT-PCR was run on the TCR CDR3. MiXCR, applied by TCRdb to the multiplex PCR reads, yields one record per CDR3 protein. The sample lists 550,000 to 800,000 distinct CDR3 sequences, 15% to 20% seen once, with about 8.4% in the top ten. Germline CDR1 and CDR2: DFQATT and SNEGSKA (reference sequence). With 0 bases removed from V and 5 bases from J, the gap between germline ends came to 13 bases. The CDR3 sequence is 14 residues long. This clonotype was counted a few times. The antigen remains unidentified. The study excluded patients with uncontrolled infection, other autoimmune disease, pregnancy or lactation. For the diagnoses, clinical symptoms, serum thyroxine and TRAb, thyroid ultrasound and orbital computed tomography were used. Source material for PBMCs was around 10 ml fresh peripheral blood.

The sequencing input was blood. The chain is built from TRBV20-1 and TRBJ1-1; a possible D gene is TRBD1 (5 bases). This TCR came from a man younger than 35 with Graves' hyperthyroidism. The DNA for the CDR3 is TGCAGTGCTAGAGATACCAACAGGCAGACTGAAGCTTTCTTT. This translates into CSARDTNRQTEAFF.